The rows below give T cell receptor beta chains drawn from one sample of a study of OX40 agonist ivuxolimab in advanced cancers. Sequencing used immunoSEQ multiplex PCR; TCRdb keeps in-frame clones, though not all of them. The data show approximately 74,000 clones, 85% to 90% seen once. The material was CD4+ or CD8+ T cells sorted from blood, obtained in a trial of the OX40 agonist ivuxolimab. The receptors shown here come from an adult with an advanced solid tumor such as melanoma, head and neck, liver or kidney cancer. The CDR3 runs from the conserved cysteine through the conserved F or W. A D gene is named only where the DNA matches it firmly. For some rows the clone size is stated as once, few or many, or as a class when expanded; others skip it.

abundance	j_gene	d_gene	v_gene	CDR3nt	CDR3aa
NA	TRBJ2-7	NA	TRBV15	TGTGCCACCAGCAGAGGGACGCCGTCCTACGAGCAGTACTTC	CATSRGTPSYEQYF
NA	TRBJ2-2	NA	TRBV9	TGTGCCAGCAGCTTAGGTCCGAACACCGGGGAGCTGTTTTTT	CASSLGPNTGELFF
NA	TRBJ1-3	NA	TRBV18	TGTGCCAGCTCACAAGCTACAGGGTCTGGAAACACCATATATTTT	CASSQATGSGNTIYF
NA	TRBJ2-4	TRBD1	TRBV5-4	TGTGCCAGCAGCGCCACAGGGGGTATAAACATTCAGTACTTC	CASSATGGINIQYF
once	TRBJ2-7	NA	TRBV7-2	TGTGCCAGCAGCTTAGGAGGACAGAAACTCTACGAGCAGTACTTC	CASSLGGQKLYEQYF
NA	TRBJ1-4	NA	TRBV28	TGTGCCAGCAGTTTACAGGCCGGTAATGAAAAACTGTTTTTT	CASSLQAGNEKLFF
NA	TRBJ1-1	NA	TRBV2	TGTGCCAGCAGACTTCAGGGCTTTCGAGCTTTCTTT	CASRLQGFRAFF
NA	TRBJ2-7	NA	TRBV15	TGTGCCACCAGCAGAGATTCGGGACCGGGACAAAAAATTTACGAGCAGTACTTC	CATSRDSGPGQKIYEQYF
NA	TRBJ1-1	TRBD1	TRBV7-2	TGTGCCAGCAGCCAGGACAGGGGTACTGAAGCTTTCTTT	CASSQDRGTEAFF
NA	TRBJ2-7	TRBD2	TRBV6-6	TGTGCCAGCAGCCGGACTAGCGCCAGCTCCTACGAGCAGTACTTC	CASSRTSASSYEQYF
NA	TRBJ1-1	NA	TRBV6-1	TGTGCCAGCGTAGGGGCAGCCTTAGACACTGAAGCTTTCTTT	CASVGAALDTEAFF
NA	TRBJ2-3	TRBD2	TRBV5-1	TGCGCCAGCAGCTTGGGACTAGCGGGAGACGCAGATACGCAGTATTTT	CASSLGLAGDADTQYF
NA	TRBJ2-3	NA	TRBV6-5	TGTGCCAGCAGTTACTTTCTCATAGATACGCAGTATTTT	CASSYFLIDTQYF
NA	TRBJ2-3	NA	TRBV5-1	TGCGCCAGCAGTTTCCCCAGGGGACAATTAATCGATACGCAGTATTTT	CASSFPRGQLIDTQYF
NA	TRBJ2-1	TRBD1	TRBV28	TGTGCCAGCAGTTCCACAGGGGGCGAAAAGCATGAGCAGTTCTTC	CASSSTGGEKHEQFF
NA	TRBJ2-1	NA	TRBV7-8	TGTGCCAGCAGCTCCCTCCTCGAGCAGTTCTTC	CASSSLLEQFF
NA	TRBJ2-1	NA	TRBV11-3	TGTGCCAGCAGCTTAGACCCGGGGGTGCTCTACAATGAGCAGTTCTTC	CASSLDPGVLYNEQFF
few	TRBJ2-1	NA	TRBV10-3	TGTGCCATCGGGGGGCGTGGATCGAACTACAATGAGCAGTTCTTC	CAIGGRGSNYNEQFF
NA	TRBJ2-7	NA	TRBV7-3	TGTGCCAGCATCCCCTGGGGTTACGAGCAGTACTTC	CASIPWGYEQYF
NA	TRBJ2-2	TRBD2	TRBV7-6	TGTGCCAGCAGCTTAACGGGAGGGAACACCGGGGAGCTGTTTTTT	CASSLTGGNTGELFF
NA	TRBJ2-6	TRBD1	TRBV18	TGTGCCAGCTCACCAGGACAGGGCTGGGCCAACGTCCTGACTTTC	CASSPGQGWANVLTF
once	TRBJ2-1	TRBD2	TRBV2	TGTGCCAGCAAAAACAGACTAGCGGAGGGGGTAGGTGAGCAGTTCTTC	CASKNRLAEGVGEQFF
NA	TRBJ1-1	NA	TRBV7-2	TGTGCCAGCAGTCTAGGGGCAGGGTTGGGAATGAACACTGAAGCTTTCTTT	CASSLGAGLGMNTEAFF
once	TRBJ2-5	NA	TRBV19	TGTGCCAGTAGACCCTCCGACCGGGAGACCCAGTACTTC	CASRPSDRETQYF
NA	TRBJ2-7	TRBD2	TRBV20-1	TGCATGGTGGGGGGGGGCTACGAGCAGTACTTC	CMVGGGYEQYF
NA	TRBJ1-2	TRBD1	TRBV7-2	TGTGCCAGCAGCCCCCGACAGGGGGTCGACTATGGCTACACCTTC	CASSPRQGVDYGYTF
NA	TRBJ2-4	NA	TRBV4-1	TGCGCCAGCAGCCAGCCAAGGGGATCAATAGCCAAAAACATTCAGTACTTC	CASSQPRGSIAKNIQYF
NA	TRBJ2-7	TRBD2	TRBV18	TGTGCCAGCTCACCGGGGGGCAGACTAGCGGGAGGCTACGAGCAGTACTTC	CASSPGGRLAGGYEQYF
NA	TRBJ2-2	NA	TRBV7-2	TGTGCCAGCAGCTTAGAAGCAGGCACCGGGGAGCTGTTTTTT	CASSLEAGTGELFF
NA	TRBJ2-2	NA	TRBV18	TGTGCCAGCTCACCAGCCTTCGCTGTCCTCACCGGGGAGCTGTTTTTT	CASSPAFAVLTGELFF
NA	TRBJ2-7	NA	TRBV6-5	TGTGCCAGCAGTTACTCCCCTTGGGGGCGGTACGAGCAGTACTTC	CASSYSPWGRYEQYF
NA	TRBJ2-3	TRBD2	TRBV5-8	TGTGCCAGCAACTCATGGCGGGAGGAGAGAACAGATACGCAGTATTTT	CASNSWREERTDTQYF
NA	TRBJ2-2	NA	TRBV28	TGTGCCAGCACCTCGACCGTCCGGGAGCTGTTTTTT	CASTSTVRELFF
once	TRBJ1-2	NA	TRBV6-5	TGTGCCAGCAGGGGCGGGGCAGGGGGCTACACCTTC	CASRGGAGGYTF
NA	TRBJ2-3	TRBD2	TRBV30	TGTGCCTGGAGTGTAGGCCTAGCGGGAGGAAAAGATACGCAGTATTTT	CAWSVGLAGGKDTQYF
once	TRBJ2-3	NA	TRBV5-4	TGTGCCAGCAGCTTGGCCATTACAGATACGCAGTATTTT	CASSLAITDTQYF
NA	TRBJ2-2	TRBD1	TRBV10-1	TGCGCCAGCAGTGAGACGGGACAGGGATCGGGAACCGGGGAGCTGTTTTTT	CASSETGQGSGTGELFF
NA	TRBJ2-1	NA	TRBV28	TGTGCCAGCTTCCCCCCCACGGGACGGCAGTTCTTC	CASFPPTGRQFF
once	TRBJ2-7	TRBD1	TRBV28	TGTGCCAGCAGCAAACTAGGACAGGGGTACGAGCAGTACTTC	CASSKLGQGYEQYF
NA	TRBJ2-2	NA	TRBV7-9	TGTGCCAGCAGCTTAGTCAGGGAGCACGGGGAGCTGTTTTTT	CASSLVREHGELFF
once	TRBJ1-1	NA	TRBV27	TGTGCCAGCAGTGCACAAACAGTTGGGAACACTGAAGCTTTCTTT	CASSAQTVGNTEAFF
NA	TRBJ1-5	TRBD1	TRBV28	TGTGCCAGCATTTTAGGGGACAGTAGCAATCAGCCCCAGCATTTT	CASILGDSSNQPQHF
once	TRBJ2-7	TRBD2	TRBV19	TGTGCCAGTAGTCTAGCGGGGTCTGTATCCTACGAGCAGTACTTC	CASSLAGSVSYEQYF
NA	TRBJ1-4	TRBD1	TRBV28	TGTGCCAGCAGCGCCGGGACAGGGGGCTTTCGGGAAAAACTGTTTTTT	CASSAGTGGFREKLFF
NA	TRBJ2-7	NA	TRBV12-2	TGTGCAAGTCGCTTAAACGGTTCCTACGAGCAGTACTTC	CASRLNGSYEQYF
NA	TRBJ1-3	NA	TRBV5-5	TGTGCCAGCAGCTTGTCTGGGAGTTTATCTGGAAACACCATATATTTT	CASSLSGSLSGNTIYF
few	TRBJ2-3	TRBD2	TRBV18	TGTGCCAGCTCATTTAGGACTAGCGGGAGTTCAGATACGCAGTATTTT	CASSFRTSGSSDTQYF
NA	TRBJ2-1	NA	TRBV11-2	TGTGCCAGCAGCTTAGTGGAGAATGAGCAGTTCTTC	CASSLVENEQFF
NA	TRBJ2-7	NA	TRBV7-2	TGTGCCAGCAGCTTAGGGACCACCTACGAGCAGTACTTC	CASSLGTTYEQYF
NA	TRBJ2-7	TRBD2	TRBV28	TGTGCCAGCAGAAGACCGGGACTAGCGTTCGAGCAGTACTTC	CASRRPGLAFEQYF
NA	TRBJ2-5	TRBD2	TRBV7-2	TGTGCCAGCAGCGCTCATAGCGGGAGGGGGGAAGAGACCCAGTACTTC	CASSAHSGRGEETQYF
NA	TRBJ2-4	NA	TRBV7-9	TGTGCCAGCAGCTTAGTTCCGGGAACGGGCCTAGCCAAAAACATTCAGTACTTC	CASSLVPGTGLAKNIQYF